This T cell receptor (beta chain) was sequenced in a study of memory CD4+ T cells and cytomegalovirus serostatus. Study-level background: Healthy Belgian adult donors included under ten CMV-positive and some 23 CMV-negative people.

The sort gate was single viable CD3+CD4+CD8-CD45RO+ cells for memory CD4+ T cells. Donors' CMV status reflects serum IgG against pp150, pp28, p38, p52. After thawing, CD4+ T cells were positively selected. Sequencing used immunoSEQ multiplex PCR; TCRdb keeps in-frame clones, though not all of them. Of approximately 44,000 clones listed, around 78% are singletons. Regarding this clone: The antigen is not known.

Regarding the study as a whole: The CMV-associated TCR signature appears largely within the CD4+ memory repertoire.

Trimming took 1 base from V and 9 from J; bases not matched to a gene: 4. The CDR3 contains 13 residues. CDR1 is SGHAT, CDR2 FQDESV, per germline (reference sequence). The sequenced material came from memory CD4+ T cells from blood. The receptor was derived from an adult in good health and CMV-seronegative. The chain has TRBV11-1 and TRBJ1-1; 8 positions agree with TRBD1. The CDR3 nucleotides are TGTGCCAGCAGCTTAGTCGGACAGGGTCAAGCTTTCTTT. It yields the protein CASSLVGQGQAFF.